A single sample gave rise to the 8 T cell receptor beta chains below, sequenced in a study of blood T cell repertoires in COVID-19. Produced via immunoSEQ multiplex PCR; TCRdb's table is partial and in-frame only. The table records some 78,000 clones, roughly 87% of them present only once. The sequenced material came from peripheral blood. The receptors shown here come from an elderly woman with active or convalescent COVID-19.

The chain uses TRBV3-1 (or the pseudogene TRBV3-2) and TRBJ1-2, with D tentatively TRBD1 (6 bases). The length of the CDR3 is 14 residues. Germline lookup yields CDR1 LGHDT and CDR2 YNNKEL (reference sequence). The V end lost 4 bases, the J end lost 4 bases, and 13 bases lay between the germline ends. CDR3 nucleotides: TGTGCCAGCAGCCCGACAGGAGGCCTCTATGGCTACACCTTC. This codes for CASSPTGGLYGYTF.

The CDR3 is CASSVAPGTSLPEQYF. The DNA of the CDR3 is TGTGCCAGCAGCGTAGCTCCCGGGACTAGTCTCCCCGAGCAGTACTTC. The chain recombines TRBV9 with TRBJ2-7; 8 bases are a match to TRBD2. This CDR3 spans 16 amino acids. The germline V gene encodes CDR1 SGDLS and CDR2 YYNGEE. Unmatched junction bases numbered 11, after V lost 0 bases and J lost 6 bases.

The chain uses TRBV4-2 and TRBJ1-1; D ambiguous. The CDR3 runs to 15 residues. The V gene lost 1 base and the J gene lost 11 bases, with 20 bases spanning the gap. Germline V gives CDR1 LGHNA, CDR2 YNFKEQ. The CDR3 DNA is TGTGCCAGCAGCCAAGGAGGCAGAAACGGCATGAGGGCTTTCTTT. This translates into CASSQGGRNGMRAFF.

The rearrangement uses TRBV4-1 and TRBJ2-1, with 8 nucleotides matching TRBD2. CDR3 length: 21 residues. V trimming: 3 bases; J trimming: 0 bases; junction bases outside the gene matches: 19. Germline V gene lookup returns CDR1 MGHRA and CDR2 YSYEKL. CDR3 in amino acids: CASSQRSSGAPAYPSYNEQFF. For the CDR3, the DNA is TGCGCCAGCAGCCAGAGAAGTAGCGGGGCCCCAGCCTACCCCTCCTACAATGAGCAGTTCTTC.

This clone has a single count. In DNA form, the CDR3 reads TGTGCCAGCAGCCTATTTGGACAGGGGGCAGATACGCAGTATTTT. This translates into CASSLFGQGADTQYF. This rearrangement joins TRBV7-2 to TRBJ2-3, with 10 nucleotides matching TRBD1. Germline V gene data show CDR1 as SGHTA and CDR2 as FQGNSA. V lost 5 bases, J lost 4 bases, and 6 bases stayed unmatched. The length of the CDR3 is 15 residues. Together with reference TRBV7-2 and TRBJ2-3, the CDR3 gives the full variable domain: GAGVSQSPSNKVTEKGKDVELRCDPISGHTALYWYRQSLGQGLEFLIYFQGNSAPDKSGLPSDRFSAERTGGSVSTLTIQRTQQEDSAVYLCASSLFGQGADTQYFGPGTRLTVL.

The chain employs TRBV7-9 and TRBJ2-1, with TRBD2 matching over 8 bases. This CDR3 has 17 residues. Germline values: CDR1 SEHNR, CDR2 FQNEAQ (reference sequence). J gave up 8 bases and V 0 bases, and 12 bases lay outside the gene matches. Here the CDR3 reads CASSLAYVSGGLHEQFF. The CDR3, as DNA: TGTGCCAGCAGCTTAGCGTACGTCAGCGGGGGCTTGCATGAGCAGTTCTTC.

The genes are TRBV7-2 and TRBJ2-5, with D possibly being TRBD2 (5 bases). Germline CDR1 is SGHTA and CDR2 is FQGNSA. This CDR3 has 13 residues. Trimming removed 6 bases from V and 4 bases from J, with 12 bases in between. This CDR3 reads CASSPGVGETQYF. CDR3 in DNA: TGTGCCAGCAGTCCCGGGGTGGGAGAGACCCAGTACTTC. The entire variable domain, with the rest obtained from reference TRBV7-2 and TRBJ2-5, is as follows: GAGVSQSPSNKVTEKGKDVELRCDPISGHTALYWYRQSLGQGLEFLIYFQGNSAPDKSGLPSDRFSAERTGGSVSTLTIQRTQQEDSAVYLCASSPGVGETQYFGPGTRLLVL.

The V gene is TRBV28, the J gene TRBJ2-2; 7 nucleotides align to TRBD2. CDR3 size: 16 residues. Per germline, CDR1 MDHEN and CDR2 SYDVKM. J gave up 0 bases and V 3 bases, and 4 bases lay outside the gene matches. CDR3 sequence (DNA): TGTGCCAGCAGTTTTGGACTAGTTTCGAACACCGGGGAGCTGTTTTTT. Its translation is CASSFGLVSNTGELFF.